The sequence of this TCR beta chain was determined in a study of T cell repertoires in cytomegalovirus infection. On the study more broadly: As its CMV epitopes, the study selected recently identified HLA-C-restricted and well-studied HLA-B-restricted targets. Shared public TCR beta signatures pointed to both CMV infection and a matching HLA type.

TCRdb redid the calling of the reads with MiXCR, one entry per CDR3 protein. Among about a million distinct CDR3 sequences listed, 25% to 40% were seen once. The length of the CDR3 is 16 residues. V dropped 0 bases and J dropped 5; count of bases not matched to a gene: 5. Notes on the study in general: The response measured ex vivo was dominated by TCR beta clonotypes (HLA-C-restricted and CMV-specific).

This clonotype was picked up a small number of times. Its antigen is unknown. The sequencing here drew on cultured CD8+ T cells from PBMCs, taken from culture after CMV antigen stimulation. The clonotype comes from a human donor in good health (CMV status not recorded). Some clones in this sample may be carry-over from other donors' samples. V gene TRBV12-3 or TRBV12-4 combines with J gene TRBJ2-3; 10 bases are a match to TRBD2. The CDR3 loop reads CASSLARSSGGDTQYF. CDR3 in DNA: TGTGCCAGCAGTTTAGCGCGGTCTAGCGGGGGAGATACGCAGTATTTT.